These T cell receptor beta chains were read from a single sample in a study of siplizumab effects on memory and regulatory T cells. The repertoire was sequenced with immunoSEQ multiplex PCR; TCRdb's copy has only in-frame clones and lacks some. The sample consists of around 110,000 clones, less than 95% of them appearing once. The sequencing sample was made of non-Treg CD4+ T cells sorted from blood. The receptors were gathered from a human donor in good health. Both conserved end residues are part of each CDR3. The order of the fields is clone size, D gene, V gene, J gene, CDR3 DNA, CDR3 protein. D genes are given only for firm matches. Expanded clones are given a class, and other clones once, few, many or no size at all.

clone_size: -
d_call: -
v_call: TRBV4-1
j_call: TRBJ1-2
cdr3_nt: TGCGCCAGCAGCCAAATGGGTCGGACCGACCCTTTAGGCTACACCTTC
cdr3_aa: CASSQMGRTDPLGYTF

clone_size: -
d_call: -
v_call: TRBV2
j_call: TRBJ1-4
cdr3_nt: TGTGCCAGCGTCCGGGACCCCCTAAGGAAGGAAAAACTGTTTTTT
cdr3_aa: CASVRDPLRKEKLFF

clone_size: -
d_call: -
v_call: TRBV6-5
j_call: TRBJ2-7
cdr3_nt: TGTGCCAGCAGTTACTCGCGATGGACCTACGAGCAGTACTTC
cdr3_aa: CASSYSRWTYEQYF

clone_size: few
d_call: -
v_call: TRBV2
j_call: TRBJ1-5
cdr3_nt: TGTGCCAGTCACCGGGACACACAGGAGCAGCCCCAGCATTTT
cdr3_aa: CASHRDTQEQPQHF

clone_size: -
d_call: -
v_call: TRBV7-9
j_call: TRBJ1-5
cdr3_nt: TGTGCCAGCAGCTTAGCCTATCAGCCCCAGCATTTT
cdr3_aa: CASSLAYQPQHF

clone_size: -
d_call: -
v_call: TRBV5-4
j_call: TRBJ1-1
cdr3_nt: TGTGCCAGCAGCTTGGGACAGCAGAACACTGAAGCTTTCTTT
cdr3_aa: CASSLGQQNTEAFF

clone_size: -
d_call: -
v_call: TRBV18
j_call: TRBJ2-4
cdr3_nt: TGTGCCAGCTCACCACCCTCAGGGACCAAAAACATTCAGTACTTC
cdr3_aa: CASSPPSGTKNIQYF

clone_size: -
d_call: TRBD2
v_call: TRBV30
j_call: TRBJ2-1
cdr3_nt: TGTGCCTGGAGAGTTTCGACTAGCGTTTACAATGAGCAGTTCTTC
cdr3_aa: CAWRVSTSVYNEQFF

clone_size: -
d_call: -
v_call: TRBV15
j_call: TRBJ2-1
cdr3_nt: TGTGCCACCAGCACCCCCCCAGGCCACGATGAGCAGTTCTTC
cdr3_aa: CATSTPPGHDEQFF

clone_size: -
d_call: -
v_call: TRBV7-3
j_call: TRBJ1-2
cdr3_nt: TGTGCCAGCAGCCCCGGAGGGGGGGGACGGGGCTACACCTTC
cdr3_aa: CASSPGGGGRGYTF

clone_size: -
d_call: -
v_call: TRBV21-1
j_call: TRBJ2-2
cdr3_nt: TGTGCCAGCAGCAAAGGGGCTAGCCCCCAAGAAGAAGAAACCGGGGAGCTGTTTTTT
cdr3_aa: CASSKGASPQEEETGELFF

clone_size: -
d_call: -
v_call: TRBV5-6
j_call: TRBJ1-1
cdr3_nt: TGTGCCAGCAGCTCCCCCCAATTTCAGATAAACACTGAAGCTTTCTTT
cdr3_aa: CASSSPQFQINTEAFF

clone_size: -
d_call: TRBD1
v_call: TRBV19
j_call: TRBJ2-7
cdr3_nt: TGTGCCTCCAGGGACAGGGGGCACAAGTACGAGCAGTACTTC
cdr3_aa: CASRDRGHKYEQYF

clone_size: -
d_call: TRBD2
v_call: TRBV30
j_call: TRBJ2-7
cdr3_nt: TGTGCCTGGAGTGTACACTCGGGACTAGCGATAGAGCAGTACTTC
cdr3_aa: CAWSVHSGLAIEQYF

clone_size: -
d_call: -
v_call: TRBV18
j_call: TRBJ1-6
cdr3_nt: TGTGCCAGCTCACCACCGGGGAGTGCACCCCTCCACTTT
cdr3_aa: CASSPPGSAPLHF

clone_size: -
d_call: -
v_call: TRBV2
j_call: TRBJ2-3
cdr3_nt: TGTGCCAGCAGTGCCAGTAGCATGACATCAGCTACGCAGTATTTT
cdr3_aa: CASSASSMTSATQYF

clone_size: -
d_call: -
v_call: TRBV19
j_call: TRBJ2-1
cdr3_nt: TGTGCCAGTAGTATAAGTGATCGTGAGCAGTTCTTC
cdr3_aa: CASSISDREQFF

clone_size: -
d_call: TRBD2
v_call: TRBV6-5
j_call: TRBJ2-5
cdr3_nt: TGTGCCAGCAGTCGAGGGGCGGGGGGGCTGGAGACCCAGTACTTC
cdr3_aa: CASSRGAGGLETQYF

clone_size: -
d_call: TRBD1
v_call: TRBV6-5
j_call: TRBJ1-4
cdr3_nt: TGTGCCAGCAGCCTTGGTACAGGGGGCTGGGAAAAACTGTTTTTT
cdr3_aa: CASSLGTGGWEKLFF

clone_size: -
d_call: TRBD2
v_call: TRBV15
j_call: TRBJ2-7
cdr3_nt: TGTGCCACCAGGGCGGGGGGTACCATTTACGAGCAGTACTTC
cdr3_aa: CATRAGGTIYEQYF

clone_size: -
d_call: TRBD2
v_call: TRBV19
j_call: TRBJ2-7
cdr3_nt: TGTGCCAGTAGCGGGACTAGCGGGGGGCGTAGCTCCTACGAGCAGTACTTC
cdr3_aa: CASSGTSGGRSSYEQYF

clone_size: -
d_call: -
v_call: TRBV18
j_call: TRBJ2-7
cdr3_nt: TGTGCCAGCTCACCTCCCGGGCCAACCACATACGAGCAGTACTTC
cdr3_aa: CASSPPGPTTYEQYF

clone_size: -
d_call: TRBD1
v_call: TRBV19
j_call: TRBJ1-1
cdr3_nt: TGTGCCAGTAGCCGACCCCCTGGACAGGGGGCTTATACTGAAGCTTTCTTT
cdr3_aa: CASSRPPGQGAYTEAFF

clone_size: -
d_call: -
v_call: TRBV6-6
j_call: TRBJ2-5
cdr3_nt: TGTGCCAGCAGTTACGGCTGGGGACGGGAGACCCAGTACTTC
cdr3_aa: CASSYGWGRETQYF